This entry lists 5 T cell receptor beta chains sequenced from one sample in a study of OX40 agonist ivuxolimab in advanced cancers. Assay: immunoSEQ multiplex PCR; the TCRdb copy retains only in-frame clones and omits some. The sample records 80,000 or so clones, 70% to 90% being singletons. The sequencing used CD4+ or CD8+ T cells sorted from blood, collected in a trial of the OX40 agonist ivuxolimab. Source of these receptors: an adult with an advanced solid tumor such as melanoma, head and neck, liver or kidney cancer.

V usage is TRBV5-4 and J usage is TRBJ2-4; D gene uncertain. CDR1 SGHNT and CDR2 YYREEE come from the germline V gene (reference sequence). The germline V and J ends were trimmed by 0 bases and 4 bases, with 5 bases remaining between them. The CDR3 runs to 13 residues. CDR3 protein: CASSLEDKNIQYF. DNA for the CDR3: TGTGCCAGCAGCTTGGAGGATAAAAACATTCAGTACTTC.

In the case of this clone: Germline is not matched at one junction end, which may reflect a read error. The J gene is TRBJ2-3, the V gene TRBV9; D is uncertain. The germline gives CDR1 SGDLS, CDR2 YYNGEE. This CDR3 contains 12 residues. The CDR3 loop is CASTPVTDRQYF. CDR3 bases: TGTGCCAGCACCCCGGTCACAGATAGGCAGTATTTT.

V and J are TRBV19 and TRBJ2-1, with D hard to call. This CDR3 comprises 17 residues. Germline assignment: CDR1 LNHDA and CDR2 SQIVND (reference sequence). Trimming stripped 6 bases from V and 2 bases from J, with 20 bases between. CDR3 region: CASRTPIRPPTYNEQFF. The DNA of the CDR3 is TGTGCCAGTAGGACTCCTATCAGGCCACCGACCTACAATGAGCAGTTCTTC.

This clone occurred once. The gene calls are TRBV19 and TRBJ2-3; D may match TRBD1 or TRBD2 (6 bases each). Germline assignment: CDR1 LNHDA and CDR2 SQIVND (reference sequence). The V end was cut by 7 bases, the J end by 4 bases, with 18 bases between. The CDR3 spans 15 residues. This CDR3 is CASKGVFSGADTQYF. CDR3 bases: TGTGCCAGTAAGGGGGTTTTTTCGGGAGCAGATACGCAGTATTTT.

This clone was recorded a few times. V usage is TRBV19 and J usage is TRBJ1-6; the D is unclear. V dropped 3 bases and J dropped 7 bases, with 16 bases sitting between them. Germline loops: CDR1 LNHDA, CDR2 SQIVND (reference sequence). CDR3 length: 16 residues. The CDR3 sequence is CASSMTRTVQNSPLHF. The DNA of the CDR3 is TGTGCCAGTAGTATGACCCGGACCGTACAAAATTCACCCCTCCACTTT.